Presented here are 10 T cell receptor beta chains from one specimen sequenced in a study of early T cells in non-severe SARS-CoV-2 infection. TCRdb used MiXCR to reprocess the 5' RACE reads, holding one entry per CDR3 protein. Of about 64,000 distinct CDR3 sequences in the sample, roughly 9% were seen once. The sequenced sample was whole blood, obtained at baseline. The origin of the receptors is an adult who was a healthcare worker with PCR-confirmed SARS-CoV-2 infection or an uninfected control (not recorded which).

This clonotype was detected a few times. This chain connects TRBV7-9 to TRBJ2-4; 7 bases agree with TRBD1. Germline V gene sequence: CDR1 SEHNR, CDR2 FQNEAQ (reference sequence). The CDR3 contains 12 residues. J was trimmed by 13 bases and V by 5 bases; bases with no gene match: 8. As DNA, the CDR3 is TGTGCCAGCAGCCGAGGACAGGAAAGACAGTACTTC. Its translation: CASSRGQERQYF.

The sample holds many counts of this clonotype. V gene TRBV20-1 combines with J gene TRBJ2-3; 14 bases line up with TRBD2. V shed 3 bases and J 6 bases; nucleotides not matched to a gene: 8. The germline CDR1 and CDR2 sequences are DFQATT and SNEGSKA (reference sequence). This CDR3 is 16 amino acids long. The CDR3 sequence: CSARTLRTSGRDTQYF. In DNA, the CDR3 is TGCAGTGCTAGGACCCTTCGGACTAGCGGGAGGGATACGCAGTATTTT.

This clonotype was counted a few times. This chain links TRBV4-1 with TRBJ2-1; 12 bases map to TRBD2. V was clipped by 0 bases and J by 8 bases; unmatched bases: 8. Germline V gives CDR1 MGHRA, CDR2 YSYEKL. The CDR3 covers 17 residues. CDR3 in DNA: TGCGCCAGCAGCCAAGATAGACTAGCGGGAGATGGCGATGAGCAGTTCTTC. Its protein product is CASSQDRLAGDGDEQFF.

This clonotype was detected only a few times. This chain connects TRBV20-1 to TRBJ2-7, with D possibly being TRBD2 (5 bases). V was trimmed by 6 bases and J by 3 bases, leaving 15 bases between them. The CDR3 has 13 residues. CDR1 is DFQATT and CDR2 is SNEGSKA in the germline V gene (reference sequence). CDR3 amino acids: CSAPGPAGYEQYF. In nucleotides, the CDR3 is TGCAGTGCACCTGGCCCTGCGGGCTACGAGCAGTACTTC.

In this sample, this clonotype turned up many times. The chain carries TRBV11-3 and TRBJ2-7; D may be TRBD2 (5 bases). CDR1 is SGHNT, CDR2 YENEEA, per germline. CDR3 length: 11 residues. Trimming took 3 bases from V and 5 from J, leaving 5 bases between them. CDR3 amino acids: CASSFGDEQYF. CDR3 DNA sequence: TGTGCCAGCAGCTTCGGGGACGAGCAGTACTTC.

The sample holds many counts of this clonotype. The J gene is TRBJ1-5, the V gene TRBV7-9, with TRBD1 matching 7 bases. The CDR3 sequence is 15 residues long. Germline V lookup: CDR1 SEHNR, CDR2 FQNEAQ (reference sequence). V was clipped by 2 bases and J by 2 bases; unmatched bases: 3. The CDR3 is CASSLQGDRNQPQHF. CDR3 nucleotide sequence: TGTGCCAGCAGCTTACAGGGGGATCGCAATCAGCCCCAGCATTTT.

The gene calls are TRBV7-3 and TRBJ2-7, with D maybe TRBD1 (6 bases). Germline assignment: CDR1 SGHTA and CDR2 FQGTGA. Trimming left V 5 bases short and J 6 bases short, with 14 bases between. The CDR3 totals 13 residues. The CDR3 sequence: CASSRQAKGEQYF. DNA of the CDR3: TGTGCCAGCAGCAGACAGGCTAAAGGCGAGCAGTACTTC.

This clonotype turned up a few times. The chain links TRBV4-1 to TRBJ2-2; possibly TRBD1 for D (5 bases). V lost 0 bases and J lost 6, with 11 bases in between. The germline gives CDR1 MGHRA, CDR2 YSYEKL. The CDR3 runs to 15 residues. The CDR3: CASSQDPGNAGELFF. CDR3 bases: TGCGCCAGCAGCCAAGATCCAGGGAATGCCGGGGAGCTGTTTTTT.

J is TRBJ2-3 and V is TRBV7-3; TRBD1 matches 8 bases. The CDR3 extends over 17 amino acids. Germline lookup yields CDR1 SGHTA and CDR2 FQGTGA. V lost 6 bases, J lost 8 bases, and 19 bases stayed unmatched. CDR3 residues: CASSIDVRTGPTGTQYF. CDR3 nucleotides: TGTGCCAGCAGTATTGACGTTAGGACAGGGCCAACCGGTACGCAGTATTTT.

A few counts support this clonotype. This chain links TRBV12-3 or TRBV12-4 with TRBJ2-6; D ambiguous. CDR3 size: 15 residues. The V end lost 3 bases, the J end lost 0 bases, and 6 bases lay between the germline ends. CDR3: CASSFSFSGANVLTF. In DNA, the CDR3 is TGTGCCAGCAGTTTTAGCTTCTCTGGGGCCAACGTCCTGACTTTC.